The T cell receptor (beta chain) described here comes from a study of Ad26.COV2.S vaccination and SARS-CoV-2 variants (dated by TCRdb to 2020 to 2023). Regarding the complete study: Donors in the vaccine arm were drawn from COV1001, a phase I-IIa trial of Ad26.COV2.S in healthy adults that was multicentre, randomized, double-blind and placebo-controlled. Dosing of Ad26.COV2.S was intramuscular, at either 5x10^10 or 1x10^11 viral particles, delivered as one shot or as two shots spaced 56 days apart. TCRbeta repertoire sequencing served as the tool for gauging how specific and how broad the SARS-CoV-2-reactive T cell receptors were following Ad26.COV2.S vaccination. The TCR-sequenced set comprised approximately 32 samples: about 19 Ad26.COV2.S vaccine recipients, 5 placebo recipients and 8 SARS-CoV-2 convalescent individuals. Participants in the trial were split at random into five groups of five each, receiving low-dose or high-dose Ad26.COV2.S once or twice, or else placebo on both occasions. Investigators did not know the trial group allocation while performing experiments and assessing outcomes. Summary of the overall study and its limitations: The authors noted that total T cell responses may have been underestimated by the TCR breadth and depth analyses. Higher spike-specific TCR breadth was observed in Ad26.COV2.S recipients than in placebo recipients (P = 0.0014). Non-spike TCR breadth was comparable between vaccine and placebo recipients, consistent with the vaccine containing only spike. After vaccination, substantial breadth of spike-specific CD8+ and CD4+ T cell responses was reported. The study was not powered to compare responses between vaccine doses or regimens.

Explained via the paper, the treatment or condition label denotes: around 19 received Ad26.COV2.S at low or high dose, single or two shots; about 5 received placebo; per-sample allocation not given. Repertoires of vaccine and placebo recipients were sequenced from samples collected on day 63 after the first injection. Cohort 1b enrolled about two dozen adults aged 18-55 years at a single site in Boston, USA, between 29 July and 7 August 2020. Ad26.COV2.S consisted of a replication-incompetent adenovirus type 26 vector by which a prefusion-stabilized SARS-CoV-2 spike protein from the original Wuhan strain was expressed. This clone was counted only a few times. Its cognate antigen has yet to be identified. Nothing much larger sits one base from this clone, and base qualities are not available. TCRbeta CDR3 regions were sequenced with the immunoSEQ Assay. After extraction, genomic DNA underwent amplification by bias-controlled multiplex PCR, followed by high-throughput sequencing. The authors' pipeline ran thus. Collapsing and filtering of sequences were performed to quantify the absolute abundance of each unique TCRbeta CDR3 region. T cell fraction was estimated by normalizing TCRbeta template counts to usable DNA, which was measured by amplifying reference genes present in all nucleated cells. Repertoire TCRs were annotated as SARS-CoV-2-specific by exact matching of V gene, CDR3 amino acid sequence and J gene to a known reactive TCR set. The reference SARS-CoV-2 TCR set came from MIRA and was filtered for enrichment in COVID-19-positive ImmuneCODE repertoires, removing public or cross-reactive TCRs. Using the MIRA antigens, annotated TCRs were further analysed by specific ORF or by position within an ORF. Breadth was defined as the number of annotated unique rearrangements divided by the total number of unique productive rearrangements, and depth was defined as the summed frequency of the annotated unique rearrangements. Two-sided Wilcoxon rank-sum tests were applied when comparing TCR breadth between groups. TCRdb holds this immuneACCESS table with in-frame rearrangements only. Some clones are missing; in checked studies, unresolved V genes explain under half, and the rest has no known cause. V, J and clone size are those of that table, while D and trimming were read from the DNA. Across this sample there are about 400,000 clones, with about 90% seen only once. The top ten clonotypes cover about 1.6% of the sample.

This sequence originates from a person aged 18-65 years who received the Ad26.COV2.S COVID-19 vaccine or a placebo. The sequencing here drew on peripheral blood, taken in a trial of Ad26.COV2.S vaccine versus placebo.

The bases are TGTGCCAGCAGCGAACAGGGGGCCATGTCGGGTGGCTACACCTTC. Its protein product is CASSEQGAMSGGYTF. This receptor chain uses TRBV13 and TRBJ1-2; 9 of the junction bases match TRBD1. At the junction V is shortened by 5 bases and J by 7 bases; bases outside the gene matches: 11. The CDR1 and CDR2 encoded by the germline V gene (reference sequence) are PRHDT and FYEKMQ. Inclusive of the bounding cysteine and phenylalanine, the CDR3 is 15 residues long. The retained sequence is limited to the CDR3, 45 bases, with the frame set at the first base.